A single sample is the source of the 11 T cell receptor beta chains below, sequenced in a study of cytomegalovirus exposure and HLA in healthy donors. 13 Jbeta primers and 60 Vbeta primers were used for the PCR. Using immunoSEQ multiplex PCR, the repertoire was profiled, and TCRdb retains in-frame clones only, with some absent. This sample's table has 85,000 to 90,000 clones. Sequencing was done on a sample of PBMCs. Every receptor here comes from a man in his fifties or sixties in good health and CMV-seropositive.

The V gene is TRBV5-5, the J gene TRBJ2-7; 9 bases align to TRBD1. The CDR3 extends over 15 amino acids. Trimming at V came to 3 bases and at J to 5 bases, leaving 9 bases not matched to a gene. Germline-derived CDR1 and CDR2 are SGHKS and YYEKEE (reference sequence). The CDR3 here is CASSSTWDRVHEQYF. CDR3 bases: TGTGCCAGCAGCTCAACCTGGGACAGGGTCCACGAGCAGTACTTC.

The genes are TRBV18 and TRBJ1-1, with D perhaps matching TRBD1 (5 bases). In germline, CDR1 is KGHSH, CDR2 LQKENI. The CDR3 is made up of 13 amino acids. V was pared by 5 bases and J by 4 bases, with 11 bases between. The CDR3 spells CASSGQGGTEAFF. DNA for the CDR3: TGTGCCAGCTCAGGGCAGGGAGGCACTGAAGCTTTCTTT.

The chain joins TRBV30 to TRBJ1-4; D might be TRBD1 (6 bases). V was clipped by 0 bases and J by 10 bases, with 6 bases between them. CDR3 size: 11 residues. CDR1 is GTSNPN and CDR2 is SVGIG in the germline V gene (reference sequence). CDR3 coding DNA: TGTGCCTGGAGTGTAGGGGGAAAACTGTTTTTT. It is translated as CAWSVGGKLFF.

The rearrangement uses TRBV5-1 and TRBJ2-1, with TRBD2 matching over 14 bases. J was trimmed by 9 bases and V by 6 bases; bases with no gene match: 8. The CDR3 runs to 15 residues. Germline V gene sequence: CDR1 SGHRS, CDR2 YFSETQ. CDR3 bases: TGCGCCAGCACCCACGGACTAGCGGGAGGATCTGAGCAGTTCTTC. Amino acids: CASTHGLAGGSEQFF.

The gene calls are TRBV5-1 and TRBJ1-2, with D unresolved. CDR1 and CDR2 (germline): SGHRS, YFSETQ. CDR3 size: 12 residues. Trimming took 0 bases from V and 5 from J, leaving 5 bases between them. The chain's CDR3 is CASSLGRYGYTF. The CDR3 DNA reads as TGCGCCAGCAGCTTGGGGAGGTATGGCTACACCTTC.

The V gene is TRBV10-3, the J gene TRBJ2-2; a possible D gene is TRBD2 (6 bases). This CDR3 comprises 15 residues. Trimming shortened V by 4 bases and J by 4 bases, and 13 bases separated the two germline ends. Germline-derived CDR1 and CDR2 are ENHRY and SYGVKD. The CDR3 nucleotides read TGTGCCATCAGTGGACACAACGGGGGCACCGGGGAGCTGTTTTTT. It encodes CAISGHNGGTGELFF.

The chain couples TRBV6-5 to TRBJ1-2; 8 nucleotides align to TRBD1. Germline V gene lookup returns CDR1 MNHEY and CDR2 SVGAGI. The CDR3 has 14 amino acids. The ends lost 5 bases at V and 4 bases at J; junction bases unmatched: 6. In DNA form, the CDR3 reads TGTGCCAGCAGTACCGGGACAGGAACCTATGGCTACACCTTC. Encoded protein: CASSTGTGTYGYTF.

The gene calls are TRBV10-3 and TRBJ2-7; 9 positions match TRBD1. The CDR3 has 16 residues. The germline V gene has CDR1 ENHRY and CDR2 SYGVKD. Trimming took 4 bases from V and 2 from J; bases not matched to a gene: 9. The CDR3 DNA is TGTGCCATCAGTGGACCCCCCGGGACAGGGACCTACGAGCAGTACTTC. Residues: CAISGPPGTGTYEQYF.

The chain recombines TRBV18 with TRBJ2-2, with a weak D call TRBD1 (5 bases). The CDR3 consists of 16 residues. Germline V CDR1 and CDR2: KGHSH, LQKENI. V lost 1 base and J 0 bases, leaving 9 bases between the germline ends. CDR3 DNA: TGTGCCAGCTCACCACAGGGGCCCGCGAACACCGGGGAGCTGTTTTTT. Residues: CASSPQGPANTGELFF. Using reference TRBV18 and TRBJ2-2 for the parts outside the CDR3, the full variable domain is NAGVMQNPRHLVRRRGQEARLRCSPMKGHSHVYWYRQLPEEGLKFMVYLQKENIIDESGMPKERFSAEFPKEGPSILRIQQVVRGDSAAYFCASSPQGPANTGELFFGEGSRLTVL.

The CDR3 DNA follows: TGTGCCAGCAGTTTTTGGGCGGTCCAGGGCGAGCAGTACTTC. Residues: CASSFWAVQGEQYF. The J gene is TRBJ2-7, the V gene TRBV28; weak D call: TRBD1 (5 bases). Per the germline V gene, CDR1 is MDHEN and CDR2 is SYDVKM. This CDR3 comprises 14 residues. Deletions cut 3 bases from V and 6 bases from J, with 15 bases between.

V and J are TRBV9 and TRBJ1-1; D gene uncertain. Germline loops: CDR1 SGDLS, CDR2 YYNGEE. The CDR3 contains 15 residues. V shed 0 bases and J shed 0 bases, with 9 bases lying between them. CDR3 amino acids: CASSVEVAVNTEAFF. In DNA form, the CDR3 reads TGTGCCAGCAGCGTAGAAGTCGCAGTGAACACTGAAGCTTTCTTT.